The T cell receptor (beta chain) described here comes from a study of blood T cell repertoires in COVID-19. At the level of the study: The United States, Italy and Spain were the sources of the acute and convalescent COVID-19 samples. From T cells, B-cell-depleted T cells, or PBMCs came the material, which was cDNA or gDNA.

This CDR3 has 14 amino acids. Germline V gene sequence: CDR1 SGHAT, CDR2 FQNNGV. V was trimmed by 0 bases and J by 0 bases, leaving 3 bases between them. In the original analysis: Nucleated cell number was recorded as an estimate derived from reference gene primer amplification. Sequencing was performed with immunoSEQ multiplex PCR; in TCRdb, only in-frame clones are kept and a portion is missing. The V and J calls and clone size are taken from that table; D and trimming were inferred from the DNA. The sample holds approximately 410,000 clones, roughly 85% seen once. Sequencing was done on a sample of peripheral blood. The chain employs TRBV11-2 and TRBJ1-3; D unclear. The receptor was isolated from a woman in her twenties or thirties with active or convalescent COVID-19. The CDR3 here is CASSLDLSGNTIYF. DNA for the CDR3: TGTGCCAGCAGCTTAGATCTCTCTGGAAACACCATATATTTT. Together with reference TRBV11-2 and TRBJ1-3, the CDR3 gives the full variable domain: EAGVAQSPRYKIIEKRQSVAFWCNPISGHATLYWYQQILGQGPKLLIQFQNNGVVDDSQLPKDRFSAERLKGVDSTLKIQPAKLEDSAVYLCASSLDLSGNTIYFGEGSWLTVV.